This T cell receptor beta chain comes out of a study of patients and donors after allogeneic stem cell transplantation. TCRdb re-called the RT-PCR reads with MiXCR, one entry per CDR3 protein. The top ten hold around 7.9% of the sample, which has over 400,000 distinct CDR3 sequences, roughly 16% seen once. This CDR3 region has 15 residues. Trimming took off 0 bases at V and 11 bases at J, with 17 bases between the two ends. Germline CDR1 and CDR2: LGHNA and YNFKEQ. The chain carries TRBV4-2 and TRBJ1-5; D gene ambiguous. The receptor comes from a human donor who was either an allogeneic HSCT recipient or a stem cell or donor lymphocyte infusion donor (not recorded which). It is not recorded whose cells these are; they may come from a transplant donor. Material: blood, either unsorted or a sorted T cell fraction (not recorded which). CDR3 amino acids: CASSQDEKGGETQHF. The CDR3 bases are TGTGCCAGCAGCCAAGATGAGAAGGGCGGCGAGACCCAGCATTTT.